The clone carrying this TCR beta chain appeared a single time. Its antigen is undetermined. At one of its ends the junction is not consistent with the germline gene, which may arise from a read error. Both 60 Vbeta primers and 13 Jbeta primers went into the PCR. Some clones are missing from TCRdb's copy, which holds only in-frame ones; the method was immunoSEQ multiplex PCR. The table records about 130,000 clones, about 74% of them present only once. This record comes from a study of cytomegalovirus exposure and HLA in healthy donors. Study-wide results and limits: Judged likely to be a sequencing artifact was a cluster of highly shared sequence variants. Researchers counted around 170 TCR beta chains as cytomegalovirus-associated. Later analysis reportedly placed an Asian-associated ancestry cluster below the approximately 700-donor mean in N-insertions.

CDR3 length: 15 residues. The germline V gene encodes CDR1 SSHAT and CDR2 FNYEAQ (reference sequence). Sequenced sample: PBMCs. This sequence originates from a man aged 30-40 years in good health and CMV-seronegative. The chain uses TRBV7-7 and TRBJ2-5, with 8 bases aligning to TRBD2. In DNA, the CDR3 is TGTGCTAGCAGTTCCGGGGGGGGAGGGCCCGAGACCCAGTACTTC. Amino acid sequence: CASSSGGGGPETQYF.